One and the same sample provided the 19 T cell receptor beta chains below, sequenced in a study of blood T cells in healthy people across ages. Next came a second PCR, run for about 6 to 12 cycles, which used a sample-barcoded 5' primer along with a J-beta primer mix. A single record per CDR3 protein comes from TCRdb applying MiXCR to the 5' RACE reads. In the table there are some 760,000 distinct CDR3 sequences, 20% to 30% of which are singletons. Another study also made use of these data, one on T cells of mothers and their children.

The specimen sequenced was blood. The receptor source for this set is a boy between 10 and 17 years old in good health.

This clonotype was detected a few times. The rearrangement uses TRBV7-9 and TRBJ1-1; no definite D call. Trimming shortened V by 6 bases and J by 0 bases, and 11 bases separated the two germline ends. The CDR3 is made up of 14 amino acids. The germline V gene encodes CDR1 SEHNR and CDR2 FQNEAQ (reference sequence). CDR3 nucleotide sequence: TGTGCCAGCAGAGTACACCTTATGAACACTGAAGCTTTCTTT. It encodes CASRVHLMNTEAFF.

The chain combines TRBV29-1 with TRBJ2-7; TRBD1 agrees at 7 bases. Per germline, CDR1 SQVTM and CDR2 ANQGSEA. This CDR3 contains 16 residues. The V gene end was trimmed by 1 base and the J gene end by 0 bases; junction bases not matched to a gene: 9. For the CDR3, the DNA is TGCAGCGTTGAAGTCCTCACAGGGGCCCACTCCTACGAGCAGTACTTC. This gives the protein CSVEVLTGAHSYEQYF.

This clonotype appeared a few times. The chain carries TRBV9 and TRBJ1-1, with a possible D match to TRBD1 (5 bases). The CDR3 runs 13 residues. V lost 0 bases and J 7 bases, leaving 10 bases between the germline ends. Germline values: CDR1 SGDLS, CDR2 YYNGEE. CDR3 coding DNA: TGTGCCAGCAGCGTAGGAGGGGTGGGTGAAGCTTTCTTT. Protein: CASSVGGVGEAFF.

The chain recombines TRBV6-2 or TRBV6-3 with TRBJ2-7; TRBD1 matches 7 bases. Unmatched junction bases numbered 10, after V lost 0 bases and J lost 5 bases. The CDR3 length is 16 residues. Per the germline V gene, CDR1 is MNHEY and CDR2 is SVGEGT. CDR3 protein: CASSYSRQGSRNEQYF. In nucleotides, the CDR3 is TGTGCCAGCAGTTACTCGCGACAGGGAAGCAGGAACGAGCAGTACTTC.

The V call is TRBV6-6, the J call TRBJ1-1; 7 nucleotides align to TRBD1. The germline gives CDR1 MNHNY, CDR2 SVGAGI (reference sequence). The CDR3 runs to 15 residues. Trimming took 6 bases from V and 0 from J; bases not matched to a gene: 7. For the CDR3, the DNA is TGTGCCAGCAGCATCCGACAGGGAGTGAACACTGAAGCTTTCTTT. This codes for CASSIRQGVNTEAFF.

This chain connects TRBV7-8 to TRBJ1-5; possibly TRBD1 for D (5 bases). Trimming pared 3 bases from V and 3 bases from J, leaving 9 bases between. CDR3 length equals 14 residues. The germline V gene encodes CDR1 SGHVS and CDR2 FQNEAQ. The CDR3, as DNA: TGTGCCAGCAGCTTCTCAGGGCCCAATCAGCCCCAGCATTTT. As protein: CASSFSGPNQPQHF.

This chain connects TRBV18 to TRBJ1-4, with D unclear. The V gene lost 3 bases and the J gene lost 8 bases, with 10 bases spanning the gap. The germline V gene encodes CDR1 KGHSH and CDR2 LQKENI. The CDR3 sequence is 13 residues long. This chain's CDR3 is CASSPSPLEKLFF. The CDR3 nucleotides are TGTGCCAGCTCACCGTCCCCACTCGAAAAACTGTTTTTT. The full variable domain, its missing parts supplied by reference TRBV18 and TRBJ1-4, is NAGVMQNPRHLVRRRGQEARLRCSPMKGHSHVYWYRQLPEEGLKFMVYLQKENIIDESGMPKERFSAEFPKEGPSILRIQQVVRGDSAAYFCASSPSPLEKLFFGSGTQLSVL.

The rearrangement uses TRBV19 and TRBJ2-1, with 7 nucleotides matching TRBD2. V lost 5 bases and J lost 7; bases outside the gene matches: 14. This CDR3 comprises 16 residues. The germline V gene encodes CDR1 LNHDA and CDR2 SQIVND (reference sequence). The CDR3 sequence: CASSPGDYLQSNEQFF. DNA of the CDR3: TGTGCCAGTAGTCCGGGGGACTACCTCCAATCAAATGAGCAGTTCTTC.

This clonotype appeared a few times. Since no conserved phenylalanine or tryptophan closes the CDR3, a read error is the likely cause. The genes are TRBV29-1 and TRBJ2-7, with a tentative D call TRBD1 (5 bases). There are 12 residues in the CDR3. V was trimmed by 5 bases and J by 2 bases, leaving 10 bases between them. Germline-derived CDR1 and CDR2 are SQVTM and ANQGSEA. The CDR3 spells CSVIGATYEQYL. In DNA, the CDR3 is TGCAGCGTTATTGGGGCAACCTACGAGCAGTACCTC.

The chain joins TRBV20-1 to TRBJ2-7; 10 nucleotides match TRBD2. CDR3 size: 15 residues. Looked up from germline, CDR1 is DFQATT and CDR2 is SNEGSKA (reference sequence). V lost 0 bases to trimming and J lost 3 bases; unmatched junction nucleotides: 5. CDR3 nucleotides: TGCAGTGCTAGAGATGCTAGCGGGAGAGACTACGAGCAGTACTTC. Translated, it gives CSARDASGRDYEQYF.

The chain is built from TRBV5-6 and TRBJ2-7; 8 bases are shared with TRBD2. Germline V gene data show CDR1 as SGHDT and CDR2 as YYEEEE. The CDR3 covers 15 residues. Trimming at V came to 4 bases and at J to 2 bases, leaving 8 bases not matched to a gene. Written as DNA, the CDR3 is TGTGCCAGCAGCGGCGTTCTAGCGGGTGCCTACGAGCAGTACTTC. This sequence encodes CASSGVLAGAYEQYF.

This clonotype was picked up a small number of times. This chain uses TRBV12-3 or TRBV12-4 with TRBJ2-1, with no clear D. Between the trimmed V and J ends, which lost 3 bases and 10 bases, there was a span of 10 bases. This CDR3 spans 12 amino acids. CDR3 in DNA: TGTGCCAGCAGTTTGGGCGGTCCCGAGCAGTTCTTC. This gives the protein CASSLGGPEQFF.

This clonotype was seen more than once but under ten times. This chain connects TRBV2 to TRBJ2-1; no clear D gene. Looked up from germline, CDR1 is SNHLY and CDR2 is FYNNEI. Trimming stripped 5 bases from V and 2 bases from J, with 16 bases between. The CDR3 is made up of 16 amino acids. CDR3 region: CASSQSVGYPYNEQFF. CDR3 in DNA: TGTGCCAGCAGTCAGAGTGTAGGGTACCCCTACAATGAGCAGTTCTTC.

This clonotype was detected a few times. The chain joins TRBV5-1 to TRBJ2-4, with D perhaps matching TRBD2 (5 bases). There are 19 residues in the CDR3. V was shortened by 0 bases and J by 1 base, with 20 bases between the two germline ends. Germline CDR1 SGHRS, CDR2 YFSETQ. CDR3 sequence (DNA): TGCGCCAGCAGCTTGGGGCGTACTAGGACTGGGCGGGCCAAAAACATTCAGTACTTC. This translates into CASSLGRTRTGRAKNIQYF.

This clonotype has more than one count but fewer than ten. The chain employs TRBV4-1 and TRBJ2-5, with 13 bases aligning to TRBD2. This CDR3 has 17 amino acids. Germline CDR1 reads MGHRA; CDR2 reads YSYEKL. The V and J ends lost 1 base and 2 bases, in that order; junction bases with no gene match: 4. DNA for the CDR3: TGCGCCAGCAGCCAAGGGACTAGCGGGAGTTGGCAAGAGACCCAGTACTTC. Translating gives CASSQGTSGSWQETQYF.

This clonotype occurred a few times. The junction departs from the called germline gene at one end, perhaps through a read error. The chain has TRBV24-1 and TRBJ1-4; D is ambiguous. CDR1 and CDR2 (germline): KGHDR, SFDVKD. The CDR3 has 14 residues. CDR3 in amino acids: CATSEAGTNEELFF. In nucleotides, the CDR3 is TGTGCCACCAGTGAAGCCGGAACTAATGAAGAACTGTTTTTT.

The genes are TRBV2 and TRBJ2-1; perhaps TRBD1 as D (5 bases). V was clipped by 4 bases and J by 3 bases, with 10 bases between them. Germline V CDR1 and CDR2: SNHLY, FYNNEI. The CDR3 has 14 amino acids. The DNA for the CDR3 is TGTGCCAGCAGTGGCAGGGTCCTCTACAATGAGCAGTTCTTC. Encoded protein: CASSGRVLYNEQFF. Complete variable domain (other parts from reference TRBV2 and TRBJ2-1): EPEVTQTPSHQVTQMGQEVILRCVPISNHLYFYWYRQILGQKVEFLVSFYNNEISEKSEIFDDQFSVERPDGSNFTLKIRSTKLEDSAMYFCASSGRVLYNEQFFGPGTRLTVL.

The chain carries TRBV11-3 and TRBJ2-3; TRBD1 agrees at 12 bases. Unmatched junction bases numbered 6, after V lost 5 bases and J lost 3 bases. This CDR3 comprises 16 residues. Germline values: CDR1 SGHNT, CDR2 YENEEA. CDR3 DNA sequence: TGTGCCAGCAGCCCCGGGACAGGGGGCACGACAGATACGCAGTATTTT. Protein product: CASSPGTGGTTDTQYF.

This clonotype occurred a few times. The chain is built from TRBV29-1 and TRBJ2-2, with a tentative D call TRBD1 (5 bases). This CDR3 has 13 amino acids. Germline V lookup: CDR1 SQVTM, CDR2 ANQGSEA. V dropped 6 bases and J dropped 1 base, with 9 bases sitting between them. CDR3 sequence (DNA): TGCAGCGTCCGGCAGGGGAACACCGGGGAGCTGTTTTTT. Translated, it gives CSVRQGNTGELFF.